The 13 T cell receptor beta chains reported below all come from one sample, sequenced in a study of cytomegalovirus exposure and HLA in healthy donors. Assay: immunoSEQ multiplex PCR; the TCRdb copy retains only in-frame clones and omits some. The data contain 150,000 to 200,000 clones, 85% of them singletons. Sequencing was done on a sample of PBMCs. These receptors all come from a man aged 25-45 years in good health and CMV-seropositive.

This sequence joins TRBV13 and TRBJ1-2, with D unresolved. The CDR3 runs 15 residues. CDR1 and CDR2 from the germline V gene are PRHDT and FYEKMQ (reference sequence). V was cut by 5 bases and J by 0 bases, with 13 bases left in between. The CDR3 DNA reads TGTGCCAGCAGCCCCGGACTCCCGGCTAACTATGGCTACACCTTC. It translates to CASSPGLPANYGYTF.

The CDR3 DNA follows: TGTGCCAGCAGTTCAAATACGCCTAGGGACAGGGGGCAACTGGGGCAGTTCTTC. It encodes CASSSNTPRDRGQLGQFF. The rearrangement uses TRBV27 and TRBJ2-1; 12 bases line up with TRBD1. The J segment lost 12 bases and the V segment lost 4 bases, leaving 19 bases of the junction unmatched. The CDR3 sequence is 18 residues long. Looked up from germline, CDR1 is MNHEY and CDR2 is SMNVEV (reference sequence).

This clone was recorded a few times. The genes are TRBV7-2 and TRBJ2-5, with a possible D match to TRBD2 (6 bases). CDR3 size: 14 residues. V lost 5 bases and J lost 5, with 15 bases in between. Per germline, CDR1 SGHTA and CDR2 FQGNSA. The CDR3, as DNA: TGTGCCAGCAGCCCAAACGGTGGGGGGGAGACCCAGTACTTC. Its translation is CASSPNGGGETQYF.

The chain combines TRBV12-5 with TRBJ2-5; TRBD1 matches at 7 bases. Germline-derived CDR1 and CDR2 are LGHNT and FRNRAP. CDR3 length equals 15 residues. V lost 6 bases and J lost 5; bases outside the gene matches: 12. CDR3 loop: CASGRRDSEGETQYF. CDR3 in DNA: TGTGCTAGTGGCCGTCGGGACAGTGAAGGGGAGACCCAGTACTTC.

The chain uses TRBV19 and TRBJ1-3, with unresolved D. CDR1 and CDR2 from the germline V gene are LNHDA and SQIVND (reference sequence). This CDR3 is built from 16 residues. V gave up 5 bases and J gave up 0 bases, with 14 bases separating them. The DNA for the CDR3 is TGTGCCAGTAGTTGGGCCCGGGGTACCTCTGGAAACACCATATATTTT. Protein: CASSWARGTSGNTIYF.

This chain uses TRBV7-3 with TRBJ2-7, with D possibly TRBD1 on 6 matching bases. The CDR3 runs 15 residues. Trimming took off 3 bases at V and 7 bases at J, with 19 bases between the two ends. The germline CDR1 and CDR2 sequences are SGHTA and FQGTGA. The CDR3 DNA follows: TGTGCCAGCAGCTTTTTGGTCAGGGGCTCAGGAGAGCAGTACTTC. Translation: CASSFLVRGSGEQYF.

The J gene is TRBJ2-3, the V gene TRBV10-3, with D perhaps matching TRBD2 (5 bases). The CDR3 is 16 residues long. CDR1 and CDR2 (germline): ENHRY, SYGVKD. V gave up 2 bases and J gave up 1 base, with 13 bases separating them. The DNA of the CDR3 is TGTGCCATCAGTGAGCGCGGGCTCGGAGGCACAGATACGCAGTATTTT. This sequence encodes CAISERGLGGTDTQYF.

The chain employs TRBV7-9 and TRBJ2-7; 7 bases agree with TRBD1. CDR3 length equals 15 residues. Germline V gives CDR1 SEHNR, CDR2 FQNEAQ (reference sequence). V shed 5 bases and J 3 bases; nucleotides not matched to a gene: 10. The CDR3: CASSPTGYHYYEQYF. CDR3 coding DNA: TGTGCCAGCAGCCCGACAGGGTACCACTACTACGAGCAGTACTTC.

The genes are TRBV7-8 and TRBJ1-2, with a tentative D call TRBD1 (5 bases). The CDR3 is 17 residues long. Trimming removed 1 base at V and 0 bases at J, with 15 bases between. The germline gives CDR1 SGHVS, CDR2 FQNEAQ. The CDR3 coding sequence is TGTGCCAGCAGCTTAGTCGGGGGGGGATACACTAACTATGGCTACACCTTC. Translation: CASSLVGGGYTNYGYTF.

The CDR3 spells CASSGGYNEQFF. CDR3 DNA: TGTGCCAGTAGCGGGGGTTACAATGAGCAGTTCTTC. The genes are TRBV19 and TRBJ2-1, with a possible D match to TRBD2 (6 bases). The V gene's germline CDR1 is LNHDA and CDR2 SQIVND (reference sequence). Trimming left V 6 bases short and J 4 bases short, with 7 bases between. This CDR3 has 12 amino acids.

This chain uses TRBV11-3 with TRBJ1-1, with a possible D match to TRBD1 (6 bases). The CDR3 has 15 residues. The V and J ends lost 1 base and 6 bases respectively, with 15 bases between them. Germline CDR1 SGHNT, CDR2 YENEEA. The CDR3 sequence: CASSLGQGEGAEAFF. The CDR3, as DNA: TGTGCCAGCAGCTTAGGCCAGGGTGAGGGGGCTGAAGCTTTCTTT.

The V call is TRBV2, the J call TRBJ2-2, with TRBD2 identical over 10 bases. J gave up 2 bases and V 6 bases, and 6 bases lay outside the gene matches. Germline V gene data show CDR1 as SNHLY and CDR2 as FYNNEI. The CDR3 extends over 16 amino acids. The CDR3 DNA reads TGTGCCAGCAGATCCGGACTAGCGGTAAACACCGGGGAGCTGTTTTTT. Its translation: CASRSGLAVNTGELFF.

The V and J genes are TRBV18 and TRBJ2-7, with 12 positions matching TRBD1. V dropped 4 bases and J dropped 0; count of bases not matched to a gene: 4. The germline gives CDR1 KGHSH, CDR2 LQKENI. This CDR3 is 16 amino acids long. As DNA, the CDR3 is TGTGCCAGCTCACAGGGACAGGGGGCGAGCTCCTACGAGCAGTACTTC. Translating it yields CASSQGQGASSYEQYF.